Listed here are 21 T cell receptor beta chains from one sample, sequenced in a study of shared clonotypes between healthy human individuals. Clones were read by immunoSEQ multiplex PCR, and TCRdb kept only the in-frame ones, dropping some. This table holds some 1 million clones, approximately 68% found once. The sequenced sample consisted of memory CD4+ T cells sorted from blood. The subset was: CD45RA-negative fraction. These receptors all come from a young man in good health.

The V and J genes are TRBV6-1 and TRBJ1-2; weak D call: TRBD1 (5 bases). Trimming took 5 bases from V and 4 from J, leaving 14 bases between them. The germline V gene has CDR1 MNHNS and CDR2 SASEGT. The CDR3 is made up of 14 amino acids. The CDR3 spells CASSRDPLRYGYTF. For the CDR3, the DNA is TGTGCCAGCAGTAGGGACCCCCTGCGCTATGGCTACACCTTC.

This clone was observed once. The chain employs TRBV5-1 and TRBJ2-2; 8 bases match TRBD2. The CDR3 sequence is 19 residues long. Germline-derived CDR1 and CDR2 are SGHRS and YFSETQ. V trimming: 0 bases; J trimming: 3 bases; junction bases outside the gene matches: 13. The DNA for the CDR3 is TGCGCCAGCAGCTTGGAGCCTCGGAGCGGGGGTGTCGACACCGGGGAGCTGTTTTTT. Its translation is CASSLEPRSGGVDTGELFF.

V and J are TRBV10-3 and TRBJ1-1; D is uncertain. This CDR3 has 16 amino acids. Germline CDR1 ENHRY, CDR2 SYGVKD. V lost 5 bases, J lost 3 bases, and 19 bases lay in between. CDR3 protein: CAISNLRDRADTEAFF. CDR3 bases: TGTGCCATCAGTAACCTACGGGATAGGGCGGACACTGAAGCTTTCTTT.

Regarding this clone: Other DNA sequences from this sample encode an identical CDR3 as well. CDR3 coding DNA: TGTGCCAGCAGGGGACAGGGGAGTTCCTACGAGCAGTACTTC. Translating gives CASRGQGSSYEQYF. The chain is built from TRBV28 and TRBJ2-7; 10 bases agree with TRBD1. Per the germline V gene, CDR1 is MDHEN and CDR2 is SYDVKM. CDR3 size: 14 residues. Trimming removed 6 bases from V and 1 base from J; junction bases left unmatched: 3.

The rearrangement joins TRBV18 to TRBJ2-7, with unresolved D. The V end lost 6 bases, the J end lost 3 bases, and 15 bases lay between the germline ends. The CDR3 has 14 amino acids. CDR1 and CDR2 from the germline V gene are KGHSH and LQKENI. The CDR3 region is CASSPSRSNYEQYF. In nucleotides, the CDR3 is TGTGCCAGCTCCCCCAGTCGGAGCAACTACGAGCAGTACTTC.

The V and J genes are TRBV2 and TRBJ2-3, with D possibly TRBD2 on 5 matching bases. The CDR3 consists of 14 residues. Trimming cost V 7 bases and J 1 base, with 12 bases left between them. CDR1 is SNHLY and CDR2 is FYNNEI in the germline V gene. The CDR3 region is CASNQPGGTDTQYF. The CDR3 bases are TGTGCCAGCAATCAACCCGGGGGCACAGATACGCAGTATTTT.

The table lists this clone with a few counts. The chain employs TRBV4-1 and TRBJ2-7; 7 nucleotides line up with TRBD1. The V gene's germline CDR1 is MGHRA and CDR2 YSYEKL. V dropped 2 bases and J dropped 2; count of bases not matched to a gene: 3. CDR3 size: 14 residues. The CDR3 nucleotides read TGCGCCAGCAGCCAACATGACAGGGCCTACGAGCAGTACTTC. It specifies CASSQHDRAYEQYF.

The chain links TRBV10-3 to TRBJ1-1, with D possibly TRBD1 on 5 matching bases. Trimming left V 7 bases short and J 0 bases short, with 15 bases between. The germline gives CDR1 ENHRY, CDR2 SYGVKD. The CDR3 is 15 residues long. CDR3 nucleotide sequence: TGTGCCATCAAGAGGGAGGGGATCTTGAACACTGAAGCTTTCTTT. This translates into CAIKREGILNTEAFF.

The rearrangement uses TRBV6-6 and TRBJ1-5; 7 bases map to TRBD1. CDR3 size: 15 residues. CDR1 is MNHNY, CDR2 SVGAGI, per germline (reference sequence). With V trimmed by 2 bases and J by 2 bases, 3 bases remained unmatched. In DNA form, the CDR3 reads TGTGCCAGCAGTTACGGCAGGGGGGGCAATCAGCCCCAGCATTTT. As protein: CASSYGRGGNQPQHF.

The V and J genes are TRBV6-5 and TRBJ1-6, with D unclear. V lost 4 bases and J 0 bases, leaving 7 bases between the germline ends. Germline V CDR1 and CDR2: MNHEY, SVGAGI. The CDR3 runs to 15 residues. CDR3 loop: CASSSPNSYNSPLHF. CDR3 DNA: TGTGCCAGCAGTTCTCCGAACTCCTATAATTCACCCCTCCACTTT.

V and J are TRBV21-1 and TRBJ2-3; the table's D call TRBD2 went unverified against the DNA. TRBV21-1 is a pseudogene locus. The CDR3 extends over 19 amino acids. The CDR3: CASSKDRLAGGIRTDTQYF. The CDR3, as DNA: TGTGCCAGCAGCAAAGACCGTCTAGCGGGGGGAATCCGCACAGATACGCAGTATTTT.

The gene calls are TRBV30 and TRBJ2-7; D gene unclear. The CDR3 sequence is 13 residues long. V gave up 5 bases and J gave up 9 bases, with 20 bases separating them. The germline CDR1 and CDR2 sequences are GTSNPN and SVGIG (reference sequence). DNA of the CDR3: TGTGCCTGGGCCCCATCGGGTGGCACCAGGCAGTACTTC. It yields the protein CAWAPSGGTRQYF.

This sequence joins TRBV5-1 and TRBJ2-2; D is ambiguous. Trimming took 2 bases from V and 4 from J, leaving 3 bases between them. The CDR3 spans 12 residues. The germline V gene encodes CDR1 SGHRS and CDR2 YFSETQ. The CDR3 protein is CASSFSTGELFF. CDR3 coding DNA: TGCGCCAGCAGCTTCAGCACCGGGGAGCTGTTTTTT.

This clone was found once. The rearrangement joins TRBV11-2 to TRBJ2-3, with D perhaps TRBD1 (5 bases). V lost 0 bases and J 3 bases, leaving 10 bases between the germline ends. The CDR3 totals 15 residues. Germline CDR1 reads SGHAT; CDR2 reads FQNNGV. The CDR3 DNA reads TGTGCCAGCAGCTTAGACCCGACAGAGACAGATACGCAGTATTTT. Its translation is CASSLDPTETDTQYF.

This chain joins TRBV7-9 and TRBJ2-5; D unclear. The CDR3 extends over 13 amino acids. CDR1 is SEHNR and CDR2 is FQNEAQ in the germline V gene (reference sequence). V was cut by 5 bases and J by 1 base, with 8 bases left in between. The CDR3 bases are TGTGCCAGCAGCCTCCCACCCCAAGAGACCCAGTACTTC. Its translation is CASSLPPQETQYF.

The chain has TRBV29-1 and TRBJ2-2, with 11 bases lining up with TRBD2. The CDR3 covers 14 residues. Germline trimming cut 3 bases from V and 7 bases from J; bases unmatched to any gene: 4. The germline CDR1 and CDR2 sequences are SQVTM and ANQGSEA. The chain's CDR3 is CSVDSGRVGGELFF. In DNA, the CDR3 is TGCAGCGTTGATAGCGGGAGGGTAGGCGGGGAGCTGTTTTTT.

V gene TRBV10-2 combines with J gene TRBJ1-6; 8 bases align to TRBD1. This CDR3 contains 13 residues. The junction had 1 base not matched to a gene; V was cut back by 6 bases and J by 6 bases. Germline V gene sequence: CDR1 WSHSY, CDR2 SAAADI. The CDR3 region is CASRDRVNSPLHF. The CDR3 coding sequence is TGCGCCAGCAGGGACAGGGTTAATTCACCCCTCCACTTT.

The chain is built from TRBV2 and TRBJ2-5; D possibly corresponds to TRBD1 (5 bases). V was pared by 3 bases and J by 1 base, with 9 bases between. This CDR3 comprises 14 residues. Germline V gene lookup returns CDR1 SNHLY and CDR2 FYNNEI. Here the CDR3 reads CASSEGRTQETQYF. The CDR3 nucleotides read TGTGCCAGCAGTGAGGGGCGGACCCAAGAGACCCAGTACTTC.

The chain combines TRBV7-2 with TRBJ1-5; D is unclear. CDR1 and CDR2 from the germline V gene are SGHTA and FQGNSA. V was cut by 5 bases and J by 2 bases, with 10 bases left in between. This CDR3 region has 14 residues. CDR3 sequence: CASSLSWGNQPQHF. The CDR3 DNA reads TGTGCCAGCAGCCTTAGCTGGGGCAATCAGCCCCAGCATTTT.

The CDR3 reads CASSETMNTEAFF. DNA of the CDR3: TGTGCCAGCAGCGAAACCATGAACACTGAAGCTTTCTTT. V and J are TRBV9 and TRBJ1-1; D not certain. The CDR3 totals 13 residues. The V gene lost 3 bases and the J gene lost 0 bases, with 6 bases spanning the gap. From germline, CDR1 is SGDLS and CDR2 YYNGEE.

The chain employs TRBV10-3 and TRBJ1-2, with a weak D call TRBD1 (6 bases). Germline-derived CDR1 and CDR2 are ENHRY and SYGVKD. The CDR3 spans 16 residues. The V and J ends lost 1 base and 4 bases respectively, with 16 bases between them. The CDR3 region has the DNA TGTGCCATCAGTGAGTTAAGGACAGCAGATGCCTATGGCTACACCTTC. Translated, it gives CAISELRTADAYGYTF.